The present entry profiles one T cell receptor (beta chain) with its context. The antigen remains unidentified. This record belongs to a study of vaccination and CD4 T cells after COVID-19. Noted treatment: roughly 10-day PBMC culture with coronavirus spike peptide pools or control peptides (ViraFEST assay). These CD4+ T cells came from an unexposed donor, sampled before the COVID-19 pandemic (2011-2018). Oncomine TCR Beta short-read sequencing was applied to DNA from cultured CD4+ T cells. Via MiXCR, TCRdb re-called the PCR reads, giving one row per CDR3 protein. The sample shows approximately 8,000 distinct CDR3 sequences, 36% of them seen only once. CDR3 size: 15 residues. V shed 5 bases and J shed 5 bases, with 16 bases lying between them. Germline CDR1 MNHNS, CDR2 SASEGT.

This receptor was obtained from a human donor in good health. V is TRBV6-1 and J is TRBJ2-1; D gene ambiguous. The specimen sequenced was CD4+ T cells from blood, cultured in vitro. DNA of the CDR3: TGTGCCAGCAGTCCAAACCCCTGGCAGAACAATGAGCAGTTCTTC. This sequence encodes CASSPNPWQNNEQFF.